These 21 T cell receptor beta chains were sequenced from one sample in a study of neurological immune-mediated disorders. TCRdb called the 5' RACE reads again in MiXCR, with one record for every CDR3 protein. The repertoire has 50,000 to 80,000 distinct CDR3 sequences, 4.5% to 5.5% of them found once; the top ten carry approximately 6.9%. Sequencing input: PBMCs. The receptors shown here come from a man aged 25-40 years with multiple sclerosis.

The J gene is TRBJ2-3, the V gene TRBV29-1, with 9 nucleotides matching TRBD2. Losses at the gene ends were 6 bases for V and 1 base for J; bases not matched to a gene: 8. This CDR3 is built from 15 residues. Germline V CDR1 and CDR2: SQVTM, ANQGSEA. In nucleotides, the CDR3 is TGCAGCGTCTCAAGGCTAGCGGGGCGCACAGATACGCAGTATTTT. It translates to CSVSRLAGRTDTQYF.

This clonotype occurred many times. This chain links TRBV29-1 with TRBJ2-3; 9 bases line up with TRBD1. With V trimmed by 7 bases and J by 5 bases, 7 bases remained unmatched. Germline V gene lookup returns CDR1 SQVTM and CDR2 ANQGSEA. The CDR3 extends over 13 amino acids. The DNA for the CDR3 is TGCAGCGCCGGGACAGGGAGGTTAGATACGCAGTATTTT. Amino acid sequence: CSAGTGRLDTQYF.

The chain carries TRBV7-9 and TRBJ2-3; a possible D gene is TRBD2 (6 bases). CDR3 length equals 14 residues. V lost 5 bases to trimming and J lost 2 bases, with 11 bases between them. Per the germline V gene, CDR1 is SEHNR and CDR2 is FQNEAQ (reference sequence). This CDR3 is CASSPGTLTDTQYF. As DNA, the CDR3 is TGTGCCAGCAGCCCCGGGACTCTCACAGATACGCAGTATTTT.

A remark on this clonotype: The junction departs from the called germline gene at one end, perhaps through a read error. J is TRBJ2-1 and V is TRBV5-6; 8 bases align to TRBD2. The germline CDR1 and CDR2 sequences are SGHDT and YYEEEE. CDR3 length: 16 amino acids. CDR3 sequence (DNA): TGTGCCAGCAGCGCCCGCGGGGGGCGAAGCTACAATGAGCAGTTCTTT. This gives the protein CASSARGGRSYNEQFF.

This clonotype was counted many times. The chain joins TRBV10-3 to TRBJ1-2, with D possibly TRBD1 on 6 matching bases. CDR3 length: 13 amino acids. V dropped 4 bases and J dropped 4 bases, with 10 bases sitting between them. Germline CDR1 reads ENHRY; CDR2 reads SYGVKD. The CDR3 DNA is TGTGCCATCAGTGTGGACAGTTCCTATGGCTACACCTTC. This codes for CAISVDSSYGYTF.

This clonotype was detected many times. This chain uses TRBV20-1 with TRBJ2-7; 8 positions agree with TRBD1. The germline V gene encodes CDR1 DFQATT and CDR2 SNEGSKA (reference sequence). This CDR3 has 16 amino acids. Unmatched junction bases numbered 11, after V lost 1 base and J lost 3 bases. CDR3 bases: TGCAGTGCTAGAGGGGATATTGGACAGGGACTCTACGAGCAGTACTTC. It codes for CSARGDIGQGLYEQYF.

This clonotype was seen ten or more times. The chain combines TRBV7-2 with TRBJ2-3; D gene unclear. Germline-derived CDR1 and CDR2 are SGHTA and FQGNSA. CDR3 length: 18 residues. V shed 0 bases and J shed 0 bases, with 16 bases lying between them. CDR3 residues: CASSLALLFESSTDTQYF. CDR3 sequence (DNA): TGTGCCAGCAGCTTAGCCCTTTTATTCGAATCTAGCACAGATACGCAGTATTTT.

As for this clonotype: Since a much larger clone is just one base distant, this may be a read error. This chain uses TRBV9 with TRBJ1-1; maybe TRBD1 (5 bases). This CDR3 contains 16 residues. CDR1 is SGDLS, CDR2 YYNGEE, per germline. Written as DNA, the CDR3 is TGTTCCAGCAGCGTCAGATCAGGGTCGCCCGGCACTGAAGCTTTCTTT. As protein: CSSSVRSGSPGTEAFF.

This clonotype was counted at least ten times. The chain recombines TRBV6-5 with TRBJ2-1; 9 bases agree with TRBD1. CDR3 size: 15 residues. The junction had 9 bases not matched to a gene; V was cut back by 6 bases and J by 6 bases. Germline CDR1 reads MNHEY; CDR2 reads SVGAGI. The CDR3 DNA reads as TGTGCCAGCAGATCTGCCGGGACAGGGTCCAATGAGCAGTTCTTC. It codes for CASRSAGTGSNEQFF.

In this sample, this clonotype turned up many times. The V call is TRBV7-2, the J call TRBJ2-1; D possibly corresponds to TRBD2 (6 bases). The ends were cut back, 5 bases at V and 10 bases at J, with 18 bases in the middle. The CDR3 is 14 amino acids. Germline assignment: CDR1 SGHTA and CDR2 FQGNSA. CDR3: CASSLHIGAGEQFF. The CDR3 DNA follows: TGTGCCAGCAGCCTCCACATCGGCGCGGGGGAGCAGTTCTTC.

This clonotype was detected ten times or more. The V call is TRBV5-1, the J call TRBJ2-7, with D perhaps TRBD1 (5 bases). Trimming cost V 4 bases and J 4 bases, with 18 bases left between them. CDR3 length equals 15 residues. Germline V lookup: CDR1 SGHRS, CDR2 YFSETQ. CDR3 in amino acids: CASSPHPAQGYEQYF. CDR3 nucleotides: TGCGCCAGCAGCCCACATCCTGCGCAGGGATACGAGCAGTACTTC.

This clonotype occurred many times. This rearrangement joins TRBV12-3 or TRBV12-4 to TRBJ2-3; no clear D. Deletions cut 4 bases from V and 2 bases from J, with 13 bases between. The CDR3 totals 15 residues. In DNA, the CDR3 is TGTGCCAGCAGTTCGACGGCCTACTCCACAGATACGCAGTATTTT. It encodes CASSSTAYSTDTQYF.

The chain has TRBV27 and TRBJ2-7, with 10 bases identical to TRBD2. The CDR3 consists of 15 residues. CDR1 and CDR2 from the germline V gene are MNHEY and SMNVEV (reference sequence). With V trimmed by 4 bases and J by 2 bases, 5 bases remained unmatched. CDR3 region: CASSSRTSGAYEQYV. The CDR3, as DNA: TGTGCCAGCAGTTCCCGGACTAGCGGCGCCTACGAGCAGTACGTC.

This clonotype was seen many times. V and J are TRBV6-5 and TRBJ2-7; D gene unclear. Deletions cut 2 bases from V and 0 bases from J, with 8 bases between. The germline CDR1 and CDR2 sequences are MNHEY and SVGAGI. This CDR3 spans 14 amino acids. CDR3 in amino acids: CASSYAWGSYEQYF. In DNA form, the CDR3 reads TGTGCCAGCAGTTACGCCTGGGGCTCCTACGAGCAGTACTTC.

There are a few counts of this clonotype. The rearrangement links TRBV12-3 or TRBV12-4 to TRBJ1-1; D uncertain. V lost 4 bases and J lost 1, with 13 bases in between. The CDR3 runs to 15 residues. The CDR3 protein is CASSSVLGPNTEAFF. The DNA for the CDR3 is TGTGCCAGCAGTTCGGTTTTAGGCCCGAACACTGAAGCTTTCTTT.

The sample holds many counts of this clonotype. CDR3 region: CASSLALLEKLFF. The CDR3 nucleotides read TGCGCCAGCAGCCTGGCCTTGTTAGAAAAACTGTTTTTT. The gene calls are TRBV4-1 and TRBJ1-4; no definite D call. This CDR3 contains 13 residues. V was pared by 4 bases and J by 8 bases, with 11 bases between. Germline-derived CDR1 and CDR2 are MGHRA and YSYEKL.

There are many counts of this clonotype. This sequence joins TRBV5-1 and TRBJ2-3; D is uncertain. Germline values: CDR1 SGHRS, CDR2 YFSETQ. Trimming removed 0 bases from V and 6 bases from J, with 5 bases in between. The CDR3 extends over 12 amino acids. CDR3 sequence (DNA): TGCGCCAGCAGCTTGGGGGCGGATACGCAGTATTTT. Its translation is CASSLGADTQYF.

The table lists this clonotype with many counts. The chain links TRBV5-1 to TRBJ1-5; 8 nucleotides agree with TRBD1. CDR1 is SGHRS and CDR2 is YFSETQ in the germline V gene. The CDR3 runs to 14 residues. The trim removed 2 bases at V and 6 bases at J, leaving 4 bases unmatched. CDR3 in DNA: TGCGCCAGCAGCTTACAGGGGGACGGTCAGCCCCAGCATTTT. Translation: CASSLQGDGQPQHF.

V usage is TRBV7-9 and J usage is TRBJ1-1; D is perhaps TRBD1 (5 bases). This CDR3 has 15 amino acids. Per germline, CDR1 SEHNR and CDR2 FQNEAQ (reference sequence). V lost 6 bases, J lost 3 bases, and 17 bases lay in between. The CDR3 region is CASRIVPGRDTEAFF. The CDR3 bases are TGTGCCAGCAGAATTGTCCCAGGGAGGGACACTGAAGCTTTCTTT.

This clonotype was seen only a few times. The chain uses TRBV10-3 and TRBJ1-6; unclear D gene. Germline V gives CDR1 ENHRY, CDR2 SYGVKD. Trimming removed 7 bases from V and 7 bases from J, with 11 bases in between. The CDR3 is 13 amino acids. The CDR3 protein is CAIKEEANSPLHF. In nucleotides, the CDR3 is TGTGCCATCAAAGAGGAGGCCAATTCACCCCTCCACTTT.

This clonotype was detected once. V usage is TRBV2 and J usage is TRBJ1-4, with a weak D call TRBD1 (5 bases). Trimming removed 4 bases from V and 3 bases from J, with 12 bases in between. Germline assignment: CDR1 SNHLY and CDR2 FYNNEI. The CDR3 sequence is 15 residues long. The CDR3 sequence: CASSVNRFPNEKLFF. CDR3 sequence (DNA): TGTGCCAGCAGTGTCAACAGGTTCCCTAATGAAAAACTGTTTTTT. Full variable domain (rest looked up from reference TRBV2 and TRBJ1-4): EPEVTQTPSHQVTQMGQEVILRCVPISNHLYFYWYRQILGQKVEFLVSFYNNEISEKSEIFDDQFSVERPDGSNFTLKIRSTKLEDSAMYFCASSVNRFPNEKLFFGSGTQLSVL.